These 8 T cell receptor beta chains were sequenced from one sample in a study of Tregs in tolerant kidney transplant recipients. Sequencing was performed with immunoSEQ multiplex PCR; in TCRdb, only in-frame clones are kept and a portion is missing. Of around 77,000 clones detected, 95% to 98% appear once; the ten largest clones hold 0.56%. The input for sequencing was CD4+ T cells from blood, taken before the transplant. These receptors were collected from a human donor who received a combined kidney and bone marrow transplant.

The chain employs TRBV5-1 and TRBJ2-1, with a tentative D call TRBD1 (6 bases). Per germline, CDR1 SGHRS and CDR2 YFSETQ. The V and J ends lost 5 bases and 6 bases respectively, with 12 bases between them. The CDR3 is 13 amino acids. The CDR3 DNA follows: TGCGCCAGCAGGGAGAGGGACACCAATGAGCAGTTCTTC. It specifies CASRERDTNEQFF.

The rearrangement uses TRBV18 and TRBJ2-3; D gene ambiguous. The CDR3 spans 16 residues. Germline CDR1 and CDR2: KGHSH and LQKENI. Trimming stripped 0 bases from V and 4 bases from J, with 14 bases between. CDR3 loop: CASSPPSERFSDTQYF. The CDR3 nucleotides read TGTGCCAGCTCACCACCAAGCGAGAGGTTCTCAGATACGCAGTATTTT.

The rearrangement links TRBV7-6 to TRBJ2-1; possible D gene TRBD1, 8 bases. The CDR3 runs 14 residues. Germline CDR1 reads SGHVS; CDR2 reads FNYEAQ. V was trimmed by 10 bases and J by 2 bases, leaving 15 bases between them. CDR3 in DNA: TGTGCCACTACACAGGGGGGGCCCTACAATGAGCAGTTCTTC. Translating it yields CATTQGGPYNEQFF. Full variable domain (rest looked up from reference TRBV7-6 and TRBJ2-1): GAGVSQSPRYKVTKRGQDVALRCDPISGHVSLYWYRQALGQGPEFLTYFNYEAQQDKSGLPNDRFSAERPEGSISTLTIQRTEQRDSAMYRCATTQGGPYNEQFFGPGTRLTVL.

In nucleotides, the CDR3 is TGTGCCAGCAGTGCCCTGGGACTAGCGGGAGAGCGGGGGGTTTTACAAGAGACCCAGTACTTC. It yields the protein CASSALGLAGERGVLQETQYF. The rearrangement links TRBV2 to TRBJ2-5; 14 bases align to TRBD2. Trimming cost V 4 bases and J 2 bases; bases outside gene matches: 18. Germline V CDR1 and CDR2: SNHLY, FYNNEI. This CDR3 spans 21 amino acids.

This sequence joins TRBV4-2 and TRBJ2-5; 8 positions agree with TRBD2. The CDR3 extends over 15 amino acids. The junction had 3 bases not matched to a gene; V was cut back by 0 bases and J by 3 bases. CDR1 is LGHNA and CDR2 is YNFKEQ in the germline V gene. The chain's CDR3 is CASSQETAGEETQYF. In DNA form, the CDR3 reads TGTGCCAGCAGCCAAGAAACAGCGGGGGAAGAGACCCAGTACTTC.

This clone has a single count. V gene TRBV9 combines with J gene TRBJ2-7, with 8 bases aligning to TRBD1. Looked up from germline, CDR1 is SGDLS and CDR2 is YYNGEE. CDR3 length: 15 residues. J gave up 7 bases and V 0 bases, and 9 bases lay outside the gene matches. CDR3 DNA sequence: TGTGCCAGCAGCGTAGATTCGGGACAGGTTCCTGAGCAGTACTTC. Protein: CASSVDSGQVPEQYF.

V and J are TRBV6-6 and TRBJ2-3; 11 bases fit TRBD2. Per the germline V gene, CDR1 is MNHNY and CDR2 is SVGAGI (reference sequence). This CDR3 has 15 residues. The junction had 7 bases not matched to a gene; V was cut back by 5 bases and J by 6 bases. The CDR3: CASSGSSGGRDTQYF. In DNA form, the CDR3 reads TGTGCCAGCAGTGGTTCTAGCGGGGGGCGCGATACGCAGTATTTT.

This chain links TRBV9 with TRBJ2-1, with 9 bases identical to TRBD2. The J segment lost 4 bases and the V segment lost 0 bases, leaving 2 bases of the junction unmatched. The CDR3 has 15 amino acids. Germline V lookup: CDR1 SGDLS, CDR2 YYNGEE. The CDR3 protein is CASSVGGRAYNEQFF. The DNA for the CDR3 is TGTGCCAGCAGCGTAGGCGGGAGGGCTTACAATGAGCAGTTCTTC.